This T cell receptor beta chain was retrieved from a study of cytotoxic CD8 clonotypes in ibrutinib-treated CLL. The wider study: Per sample, productive templates averaged around 250,000 and productive rearrangements averaged around 100,000.

General study points: Clonality at baseline surpassed age-matched healthy donors and tracked circulating CD8+ T-cell counts. Clonality showed a rise at ibrutinib response that reversed toward baseline at progression.

Per the germline V gene, CDR1 is SGHTA and CDR2 is FQGTGA. The CDR3 length is 14 residues. V was shortened by 4 bases and J by 1 base, with 9 bases between the two germline ends. On this clone: Its antigen is still unknown.

Sequencing was designed to attain a depth spanning 1 in 200,000 to 1 in 1 million T cells. Sequencing was performed with immunoSEQ multiplex PCR; in TCRdb, only in-frame clones are kept and a portion is missing. The sample lists about 9,400 clones; around 63% were seen once. Sample: PBMCs, taken before ibrutinib treatment. This TCR was sampled from a human donor with chronic lymphocytic leukemia. The genes are TRBV7-3 and TRBJ2-3; D unresolved. The CDR3 DNA sequence: TGTGCCAGCAGCTCCGCCTGGGGCACAGATACGCAGTATTTT. Amino acids: CASSSAWGTDTQYF.